Listed below are T cell receptor beta chains from one sample, sequenced in a study of monozygotic twins with inflammatory bowel disease. No DNA is given; TCRdb re-called the 5' RACE reads and lists each CDR3 protein once. The repertoire table contains about 150,000 distinct CDR3 sequences. The sequencing sample was made of blood. All receptors come from a human donor with ulcerative colitis or Crohn's disease, or a healthy co-twin of an affected twin (not recorded which). Both conserved end residues are part of each CDR3.

j_gene: TRBJ2-1; v_gene: TRBV7-3; len: 16; CDR3aa: CASSLTGSGKGNEQFF
j_gene: TRBJ2-1; v_gene: TRBV14; len: 14; CDR3aa: CASSQTVSYNEQFF
j_gene: TRBJ2-1; v_gene: TRBV5-1; len: 13; CDR3aa: CASSLVALPEQFF
j_gene: TRBJ2-3; v_gene: TRBV5-5; len: 11; CDR3aa: CASSPGRLQYF
j_gene: TRBJ2-1; v_gene: TRBV6-5; len: 14; CDR3aa: CASSYQRSYNEQFF
j_gene: TRBJ2-1; v_gene: TRBV11-2; len: 15; CDR3aa: CASSLQTRSYNEQFF
j_gene: TRBJ1-5; v_gene: TRBV30; len: 14; CDR3aa: CAWSAGTGGKPQHF
j_gene: TRBJ2-7; v_gene: TRBV14; len: 13; CDR3aa: CASSGGPTYEQYF
j_gene: TRBJ1-5; v_gene: TRBV5-1; len: 14; CDR3aa: CASSPDRETKPQHF
j_gene: TRBJ1-2; v_gene: TRBV7-9; len: 15; CDR3aa: CASSLATTGRYGYTF
j_gene: TRBJ2-3; v_gene: TRBV20-1; len: 15; CDR3aa: CSAPTGAGQRNTQYF
j_gene: TRBJ2-7; v_gene: TRBV3-1; len: 12; CDR3aa: CASSQDLQPQYF
j_gene: TRBJ1-1; v_gene: TRBV20-1; len: 14; CDR3aa: CSARDLTGGTEAFF